The clone carrying this TCR beta chain occurred a few times. Its matching antigen is unknown. CDR1 and CDR2 (germline): SGHTA, FQGTGA. The CDR3 covers 15 residues. Trimming cost V 5 bases and J 2 bases; bases outside gene matches: 6. Unique molecular identifiers featured in each of the TCR beta cDNA libraries. A few hundred thousand cDNA molecules were obtained from roughly 0.93 to 9.6 million T cells. Via MiXCR, TCRdb re-called the PCR reads, giving one row per CDR3 protein. The repertoire holds roughly 800,000 distinct CDR3 sequences, approximately 53% seen once, with about 4.5% in the top ten. The data belong to a study of post-analysis software for immune sequencing data. Study-level results: TRBV5-6, TRBV5-1 and TRBV20-1 belonged to a set of about 5 TRBV segments that were more frequent in patients than controls. Multiple sclerosis patients showed significantly lower normalized Chao1 diversity than controls did.

The sequence came from a girl between 10 and 17 years old with multiple sclerosis. The sequenced sample was blood. The V call is TRBV7-3, the J call TRBJ2-3; 8 nucleotides line up with TRBD2. The CDR3 loop is CASSPIAGSTDTQYF. The CDR3 DNA follows: TGTGCCAGCAGCCCTATAGCGGGATCCACAGATACGCAGTATTTT.